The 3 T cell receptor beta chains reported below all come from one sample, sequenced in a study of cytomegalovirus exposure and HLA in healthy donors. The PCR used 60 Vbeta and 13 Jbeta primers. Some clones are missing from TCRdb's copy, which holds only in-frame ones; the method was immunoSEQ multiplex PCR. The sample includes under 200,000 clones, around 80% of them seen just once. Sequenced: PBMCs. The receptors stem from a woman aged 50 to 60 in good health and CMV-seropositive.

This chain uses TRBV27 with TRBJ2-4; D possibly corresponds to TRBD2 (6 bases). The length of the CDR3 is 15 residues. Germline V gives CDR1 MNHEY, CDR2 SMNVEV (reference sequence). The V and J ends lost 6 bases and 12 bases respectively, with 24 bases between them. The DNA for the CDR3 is TGTGCCAGCAGCCGTGTTTCCGACGGAGCCGGGGGTCAGTACTTC. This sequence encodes CASSRVSDGAGGQYF.

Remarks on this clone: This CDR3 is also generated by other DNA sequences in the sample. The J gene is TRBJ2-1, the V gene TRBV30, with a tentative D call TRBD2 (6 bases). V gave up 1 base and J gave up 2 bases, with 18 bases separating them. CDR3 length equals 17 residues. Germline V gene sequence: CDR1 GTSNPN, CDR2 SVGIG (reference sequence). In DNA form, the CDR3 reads TGTGCCTGGAGTGCCGCTGGCGGAGGGGCCACCTACAATGAGCAGTTCTTC. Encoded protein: CAWSAAGGGATYNEQFF.

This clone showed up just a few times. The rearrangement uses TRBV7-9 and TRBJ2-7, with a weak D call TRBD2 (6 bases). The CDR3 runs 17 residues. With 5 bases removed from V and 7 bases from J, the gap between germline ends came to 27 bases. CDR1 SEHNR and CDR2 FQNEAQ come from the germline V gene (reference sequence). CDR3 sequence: CASSQNRDSTSQAEQYF. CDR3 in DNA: TGTGCCAGCAGCCAAAACCGGGACTCCACCTCCCAAGCGGAGCAGTACTTC. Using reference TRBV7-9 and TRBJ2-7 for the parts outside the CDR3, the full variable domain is DTGVSQNPRHKITKRGQNVTFRCDPISEHNRLYWYRQTLGQGPEFLTYFQNEAQLEKSRLLSDRFSAERPKGSFSTLEIQRTEQGDSAMYLCASSQNRDSTSQAEQYFGPGTRLTVT.